The 12 T cell receptor beta chains presented below share a single source sample, sequenced in a study of T cells in Graves' hyperthyroidism and ophthalmopathy. There were TCR beta CDR3 regions amplified from RNA transcripts. RT-PCR in the first round (using the HTBI primer set) targeted the TCR CDR3. TCRdb reanalysed the multiplex PCR reads using MiXCR and keeps one entry per CDR3 protein. The sample has around 700,000 distinct CDR3 sequences, 35% seen once; the top ten hold less than 35%. Sequenced: blood. All receptors come from a middle-aged woman with Graves' hyperthyroidism.

V gene TRBV25-1 combines with J gene TRBJ1-1; no firm D call. V lost 5 bases and J lost 4, with 14 bases in between. CDR3 size: 14 residues. From germline, CDR1 is MGHDK and CDR2 SYGVNS. CDR3 nucleotide sequence: TGTGCCAGCAGTTTAAGGACTGCTAGCACTGAAGCTTTCTTT. Translated: CASSLRTASTEAFF.

This clonotype was found a few times. The chain links TRBV6-5 to TRBJ2-7; tentative D call: TRBD1 (5 bases). V was shortened by 7 bases and J by 5 bases, with 18 bases between the two germline ends. The CDR3 is made up of 14 amino acids. Per germline, CDR1 MNHEY and CDR2 SVGAGI. The CDR3 nucleotides read TGTGCCAGCATTAAGCAGGGCTATTTCCACGAGCAGTACTTC. Amino acids: CASIKQGYFHEQYF.

There are many counts of this clonotype. J is TRBJ2-5 and V is TRBV12-3 or TRBV12-4; D possibly corresponds to TRBD2 (5 bases). Trimming cost V 3 bases and J 4 bases, with 9 bases left between them. The length of the CDR3 is 13 residues. CDR3 coding DNA: TGTGCCAGCAGTTTCGGGGTGGGAGAGACCCAGTACTTC. Protein product: CASSFGVGETQYF.

This chain connects TRBV10-1 to TRBJ2-5; 11 bases align to TRBD1. The V and J ends lost 3 bases and 6 bases, in that order; junction bases with no gene match: 6. Germline V CDR1 and CDR2: WNHNN, SYGVQD (reference sequence). The CDR3 covers 15 residues. The CDR3 reads CASSDGQGARKTQYF. In DNA form, the CDR3 reads TGCGCCAGCAGTGATGGACAGGGGGCGCGGAAGACCCAGTACTTC.

V usage is TRBV7-2 and J usage is TRBJ2-7, with D unclear. V lost 1 base and J lost 4, with 11 bases in between. The CDR3 contains 14 residues. The V gene's germline CDR1 is SGHTA and CDR2 FQGNSA. The DNA of the CDR3 is TGTGCCAGCAGCTTAGTCCCCATTCCATACGAGCAGTACTTC. Its protein product is CASSLVPIPYEQYF.

Note on this clonotype: This CDR3 is missing its conserved last phenylalanine or tryptophan, likely due to a read error. The gene calls are TRBV19 and TRBJ2-2; D may match TRBD1 or TRBD2 (5 bases each). Germline assignment: CDR1 LNHDA and CDR2 SQIVND (reference sequence). Trimming removed 5 bases from V and 0 bases from J, with 7 bases in between. This CDR3 region has 14 residues. As DNA, the CDR3 is TGTGCCAGTAGTTTGGGACCGAACACCGGGGAGCTGTTTCTT. It translates to CASSLGPNTGELFL.

The genes are TRBV14 and TRBJ2-5; perhaps TRBD1 as D (5 bases). Per germline, CDR1 SGHDN and CDR2 FVKESK. With 1 base removed from V and 1 base from J, the gap between germline ends came to 7 bases. The CDR3 length is 14 residues. CDR3 DNA: TGTGCCAGCAGCCAAGTTGGGGCCCAAGAGACCCAGTACTTC. This codes for CASSQVGAQETQYF.

This clonotype was observed a few times. V gene TRBV28 combines with J gene TRBJ2-7, with TRBD2 as a possible D gene (6 bases). The CDR3 covers 13 residues. Germline CDR1 reads MDHEN; CDR2 reads SYDVKM. Trimming took 7 bases from V and 6 from J, leaving 16 bases between them. The CDR3, as DNA: TGTGCCAGCACCCCCGGCGGGGTGGGCGAGCAGTACTTC. Amino acid sequence: CASTPGGVGEQYF.

The table lists this clonotype with a few counts. The genes are TRBV9 and TRBJ1-4; possibly TRBD1 for D (5 bases). Germline CDR1 reads SGDLS; CDR2 reads YYNGEE. The V and J ends lost 3 bases and 6 bases respectively, with 15 bases between them. CDR3 size: 15 residues. The CDR3 sequence is CASSADRDGDEKLFF. In nucleotides, the CDR3 is TGTGCCAGCAGCGCAGACCGGGACGGCGATGAAAAACTGTTTTTT.

CDR3 residues: CASSYSTGTNEKLFF. In nucleotides, the CDR3 is TGTGCCAGCAGTTACTCGACGGGGACTAATGAAAAACTGTTTTTT. The chain couples TRBV6-5 to TRBJ1-4; D ambiguous. Germline CDR1 reads MNHEY; CDR2 reads SVGAGI. The CDR3 sequence is 15 residues long. With 0 bases removed from V and 2 bases from J, the gap between germline ends came to 7 bases.

The rearrangement joins TRBV19 to TRBJ1-5, with 8 bases that match TRBD1. The CDR3 is 13 amino acids. V was clipped by 3 bases and J by 9 bases; unmatched bases: 4. Germline V gene sequence: CDR1 LNHDA, CDR2 SQIVND (reference sequence). The CDR3: CASSMGDRGPQHF. The CDR3 region has the DNA TGTGCCAGTAGTATGGGCGACAGGGGGCCCCAGCATTTT.

The sample holds a few counts of this clonotype. V gene TRBV27 combines with J gene TRBJ1-1, with D perhaps matching TRBD1 (6 bases). V was trimmed by 3 bases and J by 12 bases, leaving 17 bases between them. CDR1 is MNHEY, CDR2 SMNVEV, per germline (reference sequence). This CDR3 has 13 residues. The chain's CDR3 is CASSFRVGDNSFF. In DNA form, the CDR3 reads TGTGCCAGCAGTTTCCGGGTGGGGGACAACTCTTTCTTT.